This TCR beta chain was identified during a study of identical twins' blood T cells. Study-level results: V gene usage reportedly matched far better within twin pairs than unrelated donors.

TCRdb recomputed calls from the 5' RACE reads with MiXCR, one row per CDR3 protein. The table includes hundreds of thousands of distinct CDR3 sequences, roughly 30% detected once. In its sample, this clonotype was seen a few times. Its antigen is not identified. V was cut by 5 bases and J by 2 bases, with 8 bases left in between. The CDR3 is 13 residues long. Germline-derived CDR1 and CDR2 are SGHAT and FQNNGV. Source material: PBMCs. This sequence was found in a woman aged 18-50 years in good health. V gene TRBV11-2 combines with J gene TRBJ2-3; D is uncertain. The CDR3: CASSLLLTDTQYF. For the CDR3, the DNA is TGTGCCAGCAGCCTCCTTCTCACAGATACGCAGTATTTT. Using reference TRBV11-2 and TRBJ2-3 for the parts outside the CDR3, the full variable domain is EAGVAQSPRYKIIEKRQSVAFWCNPISGHATLYWYQQILGQGPKLLIQFQNNGVVDDSQLPKDRFSAERLKGVDSTLKIQPAKLEDSAVYLCASSLLLTDTQYFGPGTRLTVL.